This TCR beta chain originates from a study of early T cells in non-severe SARS-CoV-2 infection. TCRdb reprocessed the 5' RACE reads via MiXCR and lists one record per CDR3 protein. The sample gives roughly 58,000 distinct CDR3 sequences, 11% of which show up once; around 9.6% is in the top ten. This clonotype has at least ten counts. This CDR3 is built from 13 residues. Germline V gives CDR1 ENHRY, CDR2 SYGVKD. V was pared by 6 bases and J by 6 bases, with 14 bases between. The sequencing sample was made of whole blood. The chain joins TRBV10-3 to TRBJ1-1, with D unclear. The TCR originated in an adult who was a healthcare worker with PCR-confirmed SARS-CoV-2 infection or an uninfected control (not recorded which). The CDR3 loop is CAIREDVHSEAFF. The CDR3 nucleotides are TGTGCCATCAGGGAGGACGTCCACTCTGAAGCTTTCTTT.